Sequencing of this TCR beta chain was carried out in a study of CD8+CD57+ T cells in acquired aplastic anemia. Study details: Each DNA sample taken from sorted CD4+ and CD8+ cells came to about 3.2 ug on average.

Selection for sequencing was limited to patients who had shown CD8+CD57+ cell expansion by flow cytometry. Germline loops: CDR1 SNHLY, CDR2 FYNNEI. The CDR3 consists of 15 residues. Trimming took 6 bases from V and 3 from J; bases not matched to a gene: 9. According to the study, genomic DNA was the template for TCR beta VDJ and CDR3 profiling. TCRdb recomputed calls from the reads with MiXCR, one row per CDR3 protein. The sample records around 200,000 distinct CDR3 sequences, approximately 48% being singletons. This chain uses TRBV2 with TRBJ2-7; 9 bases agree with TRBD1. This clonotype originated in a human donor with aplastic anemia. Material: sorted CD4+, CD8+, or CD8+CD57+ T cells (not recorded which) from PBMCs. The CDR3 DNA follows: TGTGCCAGCAGGGTACAGGGGGCCGTAGACTACGAGCAGTACTTC. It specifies CASRVQGAVDYEQYF.